Presented here are 14 T cell receptor beta chains from one specimen sequenced in a study of blood T cell repertoires in COVID-19. Method: immunoSEQ multiplex PCR; TCRdb's copy keeps in-frame clones and lacks some. The sample holds 200,000 to 250,000 clones; approximately 92% are singletons and the top ten take 3.5%. The sample taken for sequencing was PBMCs or T cells enriched from blood (not recorded which). The receptors stem from a woman younger than 30 in a cohort exposed to, infected with or recovered from COVID-19 (not recorded which).

The chain recombines TRBV30 with TRBJ1-3; D remains unclear. V was cut by 2 bases and J by 2 bases, with 13 bases left in between. The CDR3 length is 15 residues. Germline values: CDR1 GTSNPN, CDR2 SVGIG (reference sequence). The CDR3 sequence is CAWSPRPFPGNTIYF. The CDR3 DNA reads TGTGCCTGGAGTCCGCGGCCCTTCCCTGGAAACACCATATATTTT.

In this sample, this clone turned up a few times. The chain combines TRBV5-1 with TRBJ1-3, with 7 bases aligning to TRBD1. V lost 0 bases to trimming and J lost 2 bases; unmatched junction nucleotides: 5. CDR3 length: 16 residues. In germline, CDR1 is SGHRS, CDR2 YFSETQ. The CDR3, as DNA: TGCGCCAGCAGCTTGGTTTCTCAGGGGGCTGGAAACACCATATATTTT. Translated: CASSLVSQGAGNTIYF. The full variable domain, with the rest looked up from reference TRBV5-1 and TRBJ1-3, is KAGVTQTPRYLIKTRGQQVTLSCSPISGHRSVSWYQQTPGQGLQFLFEYFSETQRNKGNFPGRFSGRQFSNSRSEMNVSTLELGDSALYLCASSLVSQGAGNTIYFGEGSWLTVV.

This clone occurred once. V is TRBV9 and J is TRBJ1-3; 11 nucleotides line up with TRBD1. V was clipped by 3 bases and J by 7 bases; unmatched bases: 3. The CDR3 is made up of 14 amino acids. The germline gives CDR1 SGDLS, CDR2 YYNGEE. The CDR3 bases are TGTGCCAGCAGCGCCTGGACAGGGGGCAACACCATATATTTT. This gives the protein CASSAWTGGNTIYF. The full variable domain, its missing parts supplied by reference TRBV9 and TRBJ1-3, is DSGVTQTPKHLITATGQRVTLRCSPRSGDLSVYWYQQSLDQGLQFLIQYYNGEERAKGNILERFSAQQFPDLHSELNLSSLELGDSALYFCASSAWTGGNTIYFGEGSWLTVV.

J is TRBJ1-4 and V is TRBV7-9; the D gene is possibly TRBD1 (5 bases). From germline, CDR1 is SEHNR and CDR2 FQNEAQ (reference sequence). CDR3 length: 16 residues. Trimming removed 0 bases from V and 3 bases from J, with 11 bases in between. The CDR3 coding sequence is TGTGCCAGCAGCTTAGCAGGGAGGGACCCTAATGAAAAACTGTTTTTT. The encoded protein is CASSLAGRDPNEKLFF.

This clone is a singleton in its sample. This chain joins TRBV20-1 and TRBJ2-1; D is ambiguous. V shed 2 bases and J shed 5 bases, with 4 bases lying between them. The CDR3 sequence is 11 residues long. Germline values: CDR1 DFQATT, CDR2 SNEGSKA (reference sequence). The DNA for the CDR3 is TGCAGTGCTAGACCAAACAATGAGCAGTTCTTC. Protein product: CSARPNNEQFF.

This chain connects TRBV5-4 to TRBJ1-1; the D is unclear. Germline loops: CDR1 SGHNT, CDR2 YYREEE (reference sequence). Trimming left V 5 bases short and J 1 base short, with 12 bases between. This CDR3 spans 14 amino acids. CDR3 protein: CASSQGGRNTEAFF. The DNA for the CDR3 is TGTGCCAGCAGTCAAGGAGGTAGGAACACTGAAGCTTTCTTT.

In its sample, this clone was seen many times. The chain carries TRBV7-9 and TRBJ1-1; perhaps TRBD1 as D (5 bases). From germline, CDR1 is SEHNR and CDR2 FQNEAQ (reference sequence). V was clipped by 5 bases and J by 1 base, with 8 bases between them. This CDR3 region has 13 residues. CDR3 in amino acids: CASSAGGNTEAFF. CDR3 coding DNA: TGTGCCAGCAGCGCCGGGGGGAACACTGAAGCTTTCTTT.

V gene TRBV28 combines with J gene TRBJ1-2; 9 bases fit TRBD1. CDR3 length: 15 amino acids. V lost 6 bases and J lost 2; bases outside the gene matches: 7. Germline assignment: CDR1 MDHEN and CDR2 SYDVKM. The CDR3 spells CASSGGQGGNYGYTF. CDR3 coding DNA: TGTGCCAGCAGCGGGGGACAGGGAGGGAACTATGGCTACACCTTC.

J is TRBJ1-1 and V is TRBV7-9; 8 bases are shared with TRBD1. Unmatched junction bases numbered 6, after V lost 4 bases and J lost 2 bases. The CDR3 has 15 amino acids. Germline CDR1 and CDR2: SEHNR and FQNEAQ (reference sequence). This CDR3 is CASSYADRGNTEAFF. The CDR3 region has the DNA TGTGCCAGCAGCTACGCAGACAGGGGAAACACTGAAGCTTTCTTT.

V is TRBV2 and J is TRBJ2-4; 8 positions match TRBD2. CDR3 size: 18 residues. Germline loops: CDR1 SNHLY, CDR2 FYNNEI. Trimming cost V 6 bases and J 0 bases; bases outside gene matches: 13. In nucleotides, the CDR3 is TGTGCCAGCAGCCCTTCGCCGGGGGGGGCCGTAGCCAAAAACATTCAGTACTTC. Amino acid sequence: CASSPSPGGAVAKNIQYF. Combining the CDR3 with reference TRBV2 and TRBJ2-4 gives the whole variable domain EPEVTQTPSHQVTQMGQEVILRCVPISNHLYFYWYRQILGQKVEFLVSFYNNEISEKSEIFDDQFSVERPDGSNFTLKIRSTKLEDSAMYFCASSPSPGGAVAKNIQYFGAGTRLSVL.

The chain recombines TRBV4-2 with TRBJ2-1; TRBD2 might be the D (6 bases). This CDR3 has 17 residues. Germline V gene sequence: CDR1 LGHNA, CDR2 YNFKEQ. V was cut by 0 bases and J by 2 bases, with 14 bases left in between. The CDR3 coding sequence is TGTGCCAGCAGCCAAGACGCGTGGGGGGAAGCCTACAATGAGCAGTTCTTC. It encodes CASSQDAWGEAYNEQFF.

The rearrangement links TRBV5-1 to TRBJ1-1; unclear D gene. V dropped 1 base and J dropped 3 bases, with 7 bases sitting between them. CDR3 length equals 13 residues. CDR1 SGHRS and CDR2 YFSETQ come from the germline V gene. DNA of the CDR3: TGCGCCAGCAGCTTGAATCCCGACACTGAAGCTTTCTTT. As protein: CASSLNPDTEAFF.

The chain employs TRBV7-3 and TRBJ2-3, with TRBD2 as a possible D gene (6 bases). Germline V gene lookup returns CDR1 SGHTA and CDR2 FQGTGA. V was trimmed by 5 bases and J by 0 bases, leaving 12 bases between them. There are 15 residues in the CDR3. The chain's CDR3 is CASSRTGTSTDTQYF. The CDR3, as DNA: TGTGCCAGCAGCCGAACCGGGACTAGCACAGATACGCAGTATTTT.

This rearrangement joins TRBV7-9 to TRBJ1-4; the D gene is possibly TRBD1 (5 bases). Germline CDR1 is SEHNR and CDR2 is FQNEAQ (reference sequence). The CDR3 length is 17 residues. V lost 5 bases, J lost 2 bases, and 18 bases lay in between. CDR3: CASSPVAGPGTNEKLFF. The CDR3 DNA reads TGTGCCAGCAGCCCCGTCGCAGGCCCAGGGACTAATGAAAAACTGTTTTTT. The entire variable domain, with the rest obtained from reference TRBV7-9 and TRBJ1-4, is as follows: DTGVSQNPRHKITKRGQNVTFRCDPISEHNRLYWYRQTLGQGPEFLTYFQNEAQLEKSRLLSDRFSAERPKGSFSTLEIQRTEQGDSAMYLCASSPVAGPGTNEKLFFGSGTQLSVL.